Each of the 24 T cell receptor beta chains below was sequenced from the same sample in a study of control samples from healthy donors and cancer patients. Some clones are missing from TCRdb's copy, which holds only in-frame ones; the method was immunoSEQ multiplex PCR. Here the sample spans under 200,000 clones, about 86% being singletons. The sample comprised blood. Every receptor here comes from a woman aged 25 to 39 in good health.

The chain recombines TRBV6-5 with TRBJ2-2, with D perhaps TRBD1 (6 bases). The CDR3 is 15 residues long. Trimming shortened V by 6 bases and J by 4 bases, and 15 bases separated the two germline ends. Germline V CDR1 and CDR2: MNHEY, SVGAGI. CDR3 region: CASRDSRGSTGELFF. The CDR3 DNA sequence: TGTGCCAGCAGAGACTCCAGGGGATCCACCGGGGAGCTGTTTTTT.

This clone was recorded once. CDR3 sequence: CASSFREGGNEKLFF. Written as DNA, the CDR3 is TGTGCCAGCAGCTTTAGGGAGGGGGGTAATGAAAAACTGTTTTTT. V usage is TRBV5-5 and J usage is TRBJ1-4; possibly TRBD1 for D (6 bases). The CDR3 covers 15 residues. Between the trimmed V and J ends, which lost 2 bases and 4 bases, there was a span of 12 bases. The germline V gene has CDR1 SGHKS and CDR2 YYEKEE (reference sequence).

The chain uses TRBV6-2 or TRBV6-3 and TRBJ2-7; 8 bases fit TRBD1. V lost 6 bases and J lost 7; bases outside the gene matches: 8. Germline V gene lookup returns CDR1 MNHEY and CDR2 SVGEGT. The CDR3 loop spans 13 amino acids. CDR3 sequence: CASSPPDRDEQYF. CDR3 coding DNA: TGTGCCAGCAGCCCTCCGGACAGGGATGAGCAGTACTTC.

The chain links TRBV9 to TRBJ2-1, with D perhaps matching TRBD1 or TRBD2 (5 bases each). CDR1 and CDR2 (germline): SGDLS, YYNGEE. V shed 0 bases and J shed 12 bases, with 13 bases lying between them. This CDR3 is 13 amino acids long. The CDR3 sequence: CASSVEGFGGQFF. CDR3 sequence (DNA): TGTGCCAGCAGCGTAGAGGGCTTTGGGGGGCAGTTCTTC. Together with reference TRBV9 and TRBJ2-1, the CDR3 gives the full variable domain: DSGVTQTPKHLITATGQRVTLRCSPRSGDLSVYWYQQSLDQGLQFLIQYYNGEERAKGNILERFSAQQFPDLHSELNLSSLELGDSALYFCASSVEGFGGQFFGPGTRLTVL.

The rearrangement uses TRBV3-1 (or the pseudogene TRBV3-2) and TRBJ2-7; 7 bases are a match to TRBD2. The CDR3 covers 13 residues. Germline V gene sequence: CDR1 LGHDT, CDR2 YNNKEL (reference sequence). Trimming removed 2 bases from V and 4 bases from J; junction bases left unmatched: 2. The CDR3: CASSQSGRYEQYF. As DNA, the CDR3 is TGTGCCAGCAGCCAATCCGGGAGGTACGAGCAGTACTTC.

The chain is built from TRBV3-1 (or the pseudogene TRBV3-2) and TRBJ2-2; 12 nucleotides align to TRBD2. The CDR3 loop spans 15 amino acids. Germline V gives CDR1 LGHDT, CDR2 YNNKEL (reference sequence). V trimming: 6 bases; J trimming: 4 bases; junction bases outside the gene matches: 3. The chain's CDR3 is CASSTSGGITGELFF. The CDR3 DNA is TGTGCCAGCAGTACTAGCGGGGGGATCACCGGGGAGCTGTTTTTT.

The rearrangement joins TRBV28 to TRBJ2-1, with 13 nucleotides matching TRBD2. This CDR3 has 15 amino acids. V dropped 5 bases and J dropped 10; count of bases not matched to a gene: 8. The V gene's germline CDR1 is MDHEN and CDR2 SYDVKM. This CDR3 reads CASSPGLAGDKEQFF. DNA for the CDR3: TGTGCCAGCAGTCCTGGACTAGCGGGAGATAAGGAGCAGTTCTTC.

This chain uses TRBV7-9 with TRBJ1-5, with 9 bases fitting TRBD1. CDR1 and CDR2 (germline): SEHNR, FQNEAQ (reference sequence). The CDR3 runs to 18 residues. With 4 bases clipped from V and 0 bases from J, the junction kept 10 bases outside the gene matches. The CDR3 spells CASSSTTGGVYSNQPQHF. CDR3 in DNA: TGTGCCAGCAGCTCCACGACAGGGGGGGTTTATAGCAATCAGCCCCAGCATTTT. Based on the CDR3 plus reference TRBV7-9 and TRBJ1-5, the full variable domain is DTGVSQNPRHKITKRGQNVTFRCDPISEHNRLYWYRQTLGQGPEFLTYFQNEAQLEKSRLLSDRFSAERPKGSFSTLEIQRTEQGDSAMYLCASSSTTGGVYSNQPQHFGDGTRLSIL.

The gene calls are TRBV12-3 or TRBV12-4 and TRBJ1-2; D unclear. CDR3 length: 13 residues. The V and J ends lost 4 bases and 7 bases respectively, with 13 bases between them. The DNA of the CDR3 is TGTGCCAGCAGTTCCAACAATCCCAGTGGCTACACCTTC. This sequence encodes CASSSNNPSGYTF.

The J gene is TRBJ2-2, the V gene TRBV19, with D tentatively TRBD1 (5 bases). The V gene lost 7 bases and the J gene lost 1 base, with 16 bases spanning the gap. The CDR3 contains 16 residues. CDR1 and CDR2 (germline): LNHDA, SQIVND (reference sequence). The CDR3 reads CASKRREYLNTGELFF. The DNA for the CDR3 is TGTGCCAGTAAACGCAGGGAATACCTGAACACCGGGGAGCTGTTTTTT.

This rearrangement joins TRBV19 to TRBJ1-2, with D possibly matching TRBD1 (5 bases). The CDR3 totals 15 residues. Between the trimmed V and J ends, which lost 3 bases and 5 bases, there was a span of 16 bases. Germline CDR1 and CDR2: LNHDA and SQIVND (reference sequence). CDR3 DNA: TGTGCCAGTAGTATGGGGGACCTAGGGTTTTATGGCTACACCTTC. Protein: CASSMGDLGFYGYTF.

This clone was seen just once. The CDR3 DNA reads as TGTGCCAGCAGCCCCCTCGGGAATTCCTACGAGCAGTACTTC. Its protein is CASSPLGNSYEQYF. The genes are TRBV7-2 and TRBJ2-7; D possibly corresponds to TRBD2 (5 bases). CDR1 and CDR2 from the germline V gene are SGHTA and FQGNSA. The CDR3 covers 14 residues. V lost 5 bases and J 1 base, leaving 12 bases between the germline ends.

As to this clone: A read error may produce the germline difference seen at one junction end. The chain is built from TRBV18 and TRBJ1-2; D gene unclear. The length of the CDR3 is 16 residues. From germline, CDR1 is KGHSH and CDR2 LQKENI. The CDR3 protein is CASSPAWGGRNFGYTF. CDR3 coding DNA: TGTGCCAGCTCACCAGCGTGGGGTGGGAGAAACTTTGGCTACACCTTC.

This chain connects TRBV3-1 (or the pseudogene TRBV3-2) to TRBJ1-1, with D possibly being TRBD1 (6 bases). V was trimmed by 5 bases and J by 5 bases, leaving 18 bases between them. Germline V gene sequence: CDR1 LGHDT, CDR2 YNNKEL (reference sequence). The CDR3 is 15 amino acids. The CDR3 spells CASSTNTGMGTEAFF. CDR3 DNA sequence: TGTGCCAGCAGCACAAATACAGGGATGGGGACTGAAGCTTTCTTT.

Here the CDR3 DNA reads TGTGCCAGCAGCTTGGCAGCCGGGACAGAAGAGACCCAGTACTTC. Translating it yields CASSLAAGTEETQYF. This sequence joins TRBV5-6 and TRBJ2-5; TRBD1 matches 7 bases. CDR3 length equals 15 residues. The junction had 5 bases not matched to a gene; V was cut back by 0 bases and J by 3 bases. Germline V gene lookup returns CDR1 SGHDT and CDR2 YYEEEE.

The J gene is TRBJ2-1, the V gene TRBV20-1, with TRBD2 as a possible D gene (5 bases). Germline V gene data show CDR1 as DFQATT and CDR2 as SNEGSKA (reference sequence). CDR3 size: 12 residues. Trimming took 3 bases from V and 8 from J, leaving 11 bases between them. The CDR3: CSASSRVDEQFF. The DNA for the CDR3 is TGCAGTGCTAGTTCGAGGGTTGATGAGCAGTTCTTC.

The V call is TRBV7-2, the J call TRBJ1-1, with no clear D. The CDR3 extends over 13 amino acids. V was cut by 0 bases and J by 4 bases, with 6 bases left in between. Germline CDR1 SGHTA, CDR2 FQGNSA. CDR3 in DNA: TGTGCCAGCAGCTTAGCGAGTCTCACTGAAGCTTTCTTT. It yields the protein CASSLASLTEAFF.

This clone was observed a few times. The chain recombines TRBV5-1 with TRBJ1-4; the D gene is possibly TRBD1 (5 bases). The length of the CDR3 is 17 residues. V was trimmed by 2 bases and J by 10 bases, leaving 24 bases between them. The V gene's germline CDR1 is SGHRS and CDR2 YFSETQ. This CDR3 reads CASSFLSGGTPRRKLFF. The CDR3 DNA reads TGCGCCAGCAGCTTCCTTTCGGGAGGGACCCCGAGGCGAAAACTGTTTTTT.

This chain uses TRBV5-1 with TRBJ2-7; TRBD2 might be the D (6 bases). V lost 4 bases to trimming and J lost 2 bases, with 13 bases between them. Germline CDR1 SGHRS, CDR2 YFSETQ. This CDR3 spans 14 amino acids. CDR3: CASSAGTSTYEQYF. The CDR3 nucleotides read TGCGCCAGCAGCGCGGGGACTTCTACCTACGAGCAGTACTTC.

This chain joins TRBV27 and TRBJ1-5; 8 nucleotides agree with TRBD1. Germline CDR1 and CDR2: MNHEY and SMNVEV (reference sequence). Trimming at V came to 2 bases and at J to 4 bases, leaving 1 base not matched to a gene. The length of the CDR3 is 14 residues. The CDR3 nucleotides read TGTGCCAGCAGTTTACAGGGGGCGAATCAGCCCCAGCATTTT. Translated, it gives CASSLQGANQPQHF.

CDR3 protein: CASSLVATELFF. The CDR3 DNA reads TGTGCCAGCAGCTTGGTGGCGACGGAGCTGTTTTTT. The J gene is TRBJ2-2, the V gene TRBV5-6; D not certain. The CDR3 spans 12 residues. The V end lost 0 bases, the J end lost 10 bases, and 7 bases lay between the germline ends. The germline V gene encodes CDR1 SGHDT and CDR2 YYEEEE.

The chain is built from TRBV6-1 and TRBJ2-3, with TRBD2 matching over 7 bases. Germline V lookup: CDR1 MNHNS, CDR2 SASEGT. After removal of 4 bases from V and 2 bases from J, the junction contained 12 bases not matched to a gene. This CDR3 has 17 amino acids. CDR3 bases: TGTGCCAGCAGTGCCCCAGTCTGGGGGGGTTACACAGATACGCAGTATTTT. Its protein is CASSAPVWGGYTDTQYF.

The rearrangement links TRBV10-3 to TRBJ2-5; unclear D gene. Germline loops: CDR1 ENHRY, CDR2 SYGVKD. This CDR3 has 13 residues. Trimming took off 4 bases at V and 1 base at J, with 7 bases between the two ends. The CDR3 loop is CAISGAVQETQYF. The DNA for the CDR3 is TGTGCCATCAGTGGGGCAGTCCAAGAGACCCAGTACTTC.

This clone was counted once. The sample carries other DNA sequences with the same CDR3. The rearrangement joins TRBV3-1 (or the pseudogene TRBV3-2) to TRBJ1-4; no firm D call. Germline loops: CDR1 LGHDT, CDR2 YNNKEL (reference sequence). The V and J ends lost 1 base and 7 bases respectively, with 4 bases between them. The CDR3 has 12 amino acids. This CDR3 reads CASSQVGEKLFF. CDR3 nucleotides: TGTGCCAGCAGCCAAGTAGGTGAAAAACTGTTTTTT.